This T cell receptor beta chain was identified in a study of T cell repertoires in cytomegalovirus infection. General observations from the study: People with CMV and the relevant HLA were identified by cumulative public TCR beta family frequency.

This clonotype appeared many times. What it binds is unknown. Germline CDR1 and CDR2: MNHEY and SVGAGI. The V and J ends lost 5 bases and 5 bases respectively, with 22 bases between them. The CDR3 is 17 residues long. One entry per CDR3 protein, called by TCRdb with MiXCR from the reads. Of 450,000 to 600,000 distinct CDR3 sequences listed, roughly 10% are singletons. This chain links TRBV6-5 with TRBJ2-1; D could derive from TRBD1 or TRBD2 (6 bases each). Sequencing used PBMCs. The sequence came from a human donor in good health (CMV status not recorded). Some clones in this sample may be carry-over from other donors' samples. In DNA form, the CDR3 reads TGTGCCAGCAGTCTGTCCGGGGGCACGGGGGTAAACAATGAGCAGTTCTTC. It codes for CASSLSGGTGVNNEQFF.